This T cell receptor (beta chain) emerged from a study of OX40 agonist ivuxolimab in advanced cancers. About the study: Subjects had a mean age of roughly 57 years, with a range of 23 to 79; more than 75% were male. Eligibility rules accepted prior anti-PD-1, anti-PD-L1 or anti-CTLA-4 therapy, and 30% to 40% had some. The study, taken as a whole, reports: Part of the nonresponder group also had normalized T-cell clonal expansion that was low. Expanded peripheral T cells had an undetermined antigen specificity.

In germline, CDR1 is SQVTM, CDR2 ANQGSEA. This CDR3 has 17 amino acids. J gave up 6 bases and V 3 bases, and 18 bases lay outside the gene matches. The table came from immunoSEQ multiplex PCR; TCRdb's copy has only in-frame clones and leaves some out. The table records under 70,000 clones, about 92% of them present only once. On this clone itself: The antigen is undetermined.

The clonotype comes from an adult with an advanced solid tumor such as melanoma, head and neck, liver or kidney cancer. This chain connects TRBV29-1 to TRBJ2-3; TRBD2 aligns across 7 bases. The specimen comprised CD4+ or CD8+ T cells sorted from blood, sampled in a trial of the OX40 agonist ivuxolimab. DNA for the CDR3: TGCAGCGTTGAGAGGGGAATCGGCGGGAGAGGTGCGGATACGCAGTATTTT. It yields the protein CSVERGIGGRGADTQYF.